What follows is one T cell receptor (beta chain) and its context. PBMCs were sourced from more than 7.5 ml fresh peripheral blood. The data were obtained in a study of T cells in Graves' hyperthyroidism and ophthalmopathy. Study overall: The blood sample was taken at first diagnosis, before treatment began.

Trimming removed 10 bases from V and 7 bases from J, with 23 bases in between. The CDR3 totals 16 residues. Germline loops: CDR1 SGHVS, CDR2 FQNEAQ. RNA transcripts gave rise to amplified TCR beta CDR3 regions. TCR CDR3 regions were first amplified by RT-PCR with HTBI primers. TCRdb fed the multiplex PCR reads into MiXCR, producing one record per CDR3 protein. This sample has around 720,000 distinct CDR3 sequences, with around 40% found just once. The rearrangement joins TRBV7-8 to TRBJ1-6; a weak D match, TRBD1 (5 bases). The material sequenced was blood. The TCR comes from a woman in her 40s with Graves' hyperthyroidism. This CDR3 is CATARKAGGSNSPLHF. Written as DNA, the CDR3 is TGTGCCACCGCGAGAAAAGCGGGGGGGAGCAATTCACCCCTCCACTTT.